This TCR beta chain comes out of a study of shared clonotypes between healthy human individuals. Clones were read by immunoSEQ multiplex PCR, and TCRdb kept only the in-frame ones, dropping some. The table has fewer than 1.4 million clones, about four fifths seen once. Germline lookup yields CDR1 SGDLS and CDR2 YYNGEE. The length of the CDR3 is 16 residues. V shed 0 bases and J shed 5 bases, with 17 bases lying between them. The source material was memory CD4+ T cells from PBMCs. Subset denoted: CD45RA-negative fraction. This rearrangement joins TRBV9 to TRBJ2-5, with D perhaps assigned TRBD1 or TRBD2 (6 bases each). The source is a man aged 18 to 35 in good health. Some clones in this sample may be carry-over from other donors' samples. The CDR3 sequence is CASSVGQGTGAETQYF. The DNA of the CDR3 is TGTGCCAGCAGCGTAGGTCAGGGCACGGGGGCGGAGACCCAGTACTTC.